The clone carrying this T cell receptor beta chain was detected a few times. As yet, its antigen is unknown. This sample stems from a study of post-analysis software for immune sequencing data. Points from the study as a whole: Relative to controls, patients had 4 or 5 TRBV segments at higher frequency, with TRBV5-6, TRBV5-1 and TRBV20-1 among these. Same-batch preparations were strongly co-clustered by F measure.

This CDR3 has 13 amino acids. Germline V CDR1 and CDR2: ENHRY, SYGVKD. TCR beta cDNA libraries included unique molecular identifiers. Each batch of about 0.85 to 10 million T cells produced roughly 0.5 million cDNA molecules. TCRdb passed the PCR reads through MiXCR, listing each CDR3 protein once. Among approximately 350,000 distinct CDR3 sequences, 30% to 45% were seen once, and the ten largest hold 10% to 15%. The chain employs TRBV10-3 and TRBJ2-7; D not resolved. The J call is doubtful: the DNA matches TRBJ2-5 better. This clonotype originated in a girl between 5 and 17 years old with multiple sclerosis. Sequenced sample: blood. CDR3 nucleotide sequence: TGTGCCATCAGTGGGAGTGATGGAGAGACCCAGTACTTC. Encoded protein: CAISGSDGETQYF.